The subject of this entry is one T cell receptor beta chain. The antigen is undetermined. The PCR contained 60 Vbeta and 13 Jbeta primers. TCRdb's table, derived via immunoSEQ multiplex PCR, lists solely in-frame clones and lacks some. The sample shows 150,000 or so clones, 80% of them seen only once. This sample is drawn from a study of cytomegalovirus exposure and HLA in healthy donors. Broader study findings: Across donors, most TCRs were seen rarely, yet some public ones were widespread. A later analysis associated 15,000 or so TCR beta sequences with HLA alleles at a 0.05 false discovery rate. Analyses of presence and absence presupposed an approximately uniform sequencing depth across donors.

Germline V CDR1 and CDR2: SGHDT, YYEEEE. The CDR3 extends over 14 amino acids. V was pared by 1 base and J by 10 bases, with 5 bases of the junction left unmatched. J is TRBJ1-4 and V is TRBV5-6; 9 nucleotides match TRBD1. The source is a man aged 25 to 45 in good health and CMV-seropositive. Source material: PBMCs. The CDR3 protein is CASSLWTGVRKLFF. The CDR3 nucleotides read TGTGCCAGCAGCTTGTGGACAGGGGTGAGAAAACTGTTTTTT.